This is a list of T cell receptor beta chains from one sample in a study of early T cells in non-severe SARS-CoV-2 infection. TCRdb passed the 5' RACE reads through MiXCR, listing each CDR3 protein once. The sample lists 45,000 to 65,000 distinct CDR3 sequences; around 9.1% were seen once. Sequenced: whole blood. The receptors stem from an adult who was a healthcare worker with PCR-confirmed SARS-CoV-2 infection or an uninfected control (not recorded which). Each CDR3 is given with its conserved first and last residue. Each record gives: V gene, J gene, D gene, clone size, CDR3 protein, CDR3 DNA. D genes are given only for firm matches. The size of a clone is reported for some rows only, either as once, few or many, or as a class for expanded clones.

>TRBV7-9|TRBJ1-1|NA|NA
CASSLAKGGAFF
TGTGCCAGCAGCTTAGCCAAGGGGGGAGCTTTCTTT
>TRBV20-1|TRBJ2-1|NA|many
CSASRARVPYNEQFF
TGCAGTGCCTCTAGGGCACGGGTTCCCTACAATGAGCAGTTCTTC
>TRBV12-3/TRBV12-4|TRBJ1-5|NA|many
CASSPDGISNQPQHF
TGTGCCAGCAGTCCGGACGGTATTAGCAATCAGCCCCAGCATTTT
>TRBV18|TRBJ2-7|NA|few
CASSPLIASGIYEQYF
TGTGCCAGCTCACCACTAATTGCCTCTGGTATCTACGAGCAGTACTTC
>TRBV7-9|TRBJ2-3|NA|NA
CASSLVRGGTDTQYF
TGTGCCAGCAGCTTAGTGAGGGGCGGCACAGATACGCAGTATTTT
>TRBV28|TRBJ2-4|TRBD1|many
CASSPGTGRNIQYF
TGTGCCAGCAGCCCCGGGACAGGGAGGAACATTCAGTACTTC
>TRBV29-1|TRBJ1-2|NA|many
CSVEDQRGKLRTF
TGCAGCGTTGAAGATCAGAGGGGGAAGCTGAGGACCTTC
>TRBV5-1|TRBJ2-2|NA|many
CASSLDARRDTGELFF
TGCGCCAGCAGCTTGGACGCCCGCCGAGACACCGGGGAGCTGTTTTTT
>TRBV7-2|TRBJ1-2|NA|many
CASSNRGYYGYTF
TGTGCCAGCAGCAATAGGGGGTACTATGGCTACACCTTC
>TRBV2|TRBJ2-1|TRBD2|many
CASRGLAIYNEQFF
TGTGCCAGCAGGGGACTAGCGATTTACAATGAGCAGTTCTTC
>TRBV7-8|TRBJ1-1|NA|NA
CASSPYRDTEAFF
TGTGCCAGCAGCCCCTACAGGGACACTGAAGCTTTCTTT
>TRBV28|TRBJ2-1|TRBD2|NA
CASRPGRAYNEQFF
TGTGCCAGCAGGCCCGGGAGGGCCTACAATGAGCAGTTCTTC
>TRBV27|TRBJ2-1|TRBD2|NA
CASSTLFSGTGNEQFF
TGTGCCAGCAGTACCCTCTTTAGCGGGACGGGTAATGAGCAGTTCTTC
>TRBV7-8|TRBJ2-7|NA|many
CASSPSKGLPSYEQYF
TGTGCCAGCAGCCCCTCTAAAGGACTACCCTCCTACGAGCAGTACTTC
>TRBV7-8|TRBJ2-7|TRBD1|many
CASSWDRVPEQYF
TGTGCCAGCAGCTGGGACAGGGTCCCCGAGCAGTACTTC
>TRBV10-3|TRBJ2-3|NA|many
CAIRSAVVGTDTQYF
TGTGCCATCAGAAGCGCGGTGGTAGGCACAGATACGCAGTATTTT
>TRBV20-1|TRBJ2-7|TRBD1|NA
CSARPGQGREQYF
TGCAGTGCTAGACCGGGACAGGGGCGCGAGCAGTACTTC
>TRBV30|TRBJ2-2|TRBD2|few
CAWRGLGVGELFF
TGTGCCTGGAGGGGACTAGGAGTCGGGGAGCTGTTTTTT
>TRBV4-2|TRBJ1-1|NA|many
CASSHLELANTEAFF
TGTGCCAGCAGCCATCTCGAGCTGGCCAACACTGAAGCTTTCTTT
>TRBV11-2|TRBJ2-7|NA|many
CASSFPQGQRSYEQYF
TGTGCCAGCAGCTTCCCTCAAGGGCAGAGATCCTACGAGCAGTACTTC